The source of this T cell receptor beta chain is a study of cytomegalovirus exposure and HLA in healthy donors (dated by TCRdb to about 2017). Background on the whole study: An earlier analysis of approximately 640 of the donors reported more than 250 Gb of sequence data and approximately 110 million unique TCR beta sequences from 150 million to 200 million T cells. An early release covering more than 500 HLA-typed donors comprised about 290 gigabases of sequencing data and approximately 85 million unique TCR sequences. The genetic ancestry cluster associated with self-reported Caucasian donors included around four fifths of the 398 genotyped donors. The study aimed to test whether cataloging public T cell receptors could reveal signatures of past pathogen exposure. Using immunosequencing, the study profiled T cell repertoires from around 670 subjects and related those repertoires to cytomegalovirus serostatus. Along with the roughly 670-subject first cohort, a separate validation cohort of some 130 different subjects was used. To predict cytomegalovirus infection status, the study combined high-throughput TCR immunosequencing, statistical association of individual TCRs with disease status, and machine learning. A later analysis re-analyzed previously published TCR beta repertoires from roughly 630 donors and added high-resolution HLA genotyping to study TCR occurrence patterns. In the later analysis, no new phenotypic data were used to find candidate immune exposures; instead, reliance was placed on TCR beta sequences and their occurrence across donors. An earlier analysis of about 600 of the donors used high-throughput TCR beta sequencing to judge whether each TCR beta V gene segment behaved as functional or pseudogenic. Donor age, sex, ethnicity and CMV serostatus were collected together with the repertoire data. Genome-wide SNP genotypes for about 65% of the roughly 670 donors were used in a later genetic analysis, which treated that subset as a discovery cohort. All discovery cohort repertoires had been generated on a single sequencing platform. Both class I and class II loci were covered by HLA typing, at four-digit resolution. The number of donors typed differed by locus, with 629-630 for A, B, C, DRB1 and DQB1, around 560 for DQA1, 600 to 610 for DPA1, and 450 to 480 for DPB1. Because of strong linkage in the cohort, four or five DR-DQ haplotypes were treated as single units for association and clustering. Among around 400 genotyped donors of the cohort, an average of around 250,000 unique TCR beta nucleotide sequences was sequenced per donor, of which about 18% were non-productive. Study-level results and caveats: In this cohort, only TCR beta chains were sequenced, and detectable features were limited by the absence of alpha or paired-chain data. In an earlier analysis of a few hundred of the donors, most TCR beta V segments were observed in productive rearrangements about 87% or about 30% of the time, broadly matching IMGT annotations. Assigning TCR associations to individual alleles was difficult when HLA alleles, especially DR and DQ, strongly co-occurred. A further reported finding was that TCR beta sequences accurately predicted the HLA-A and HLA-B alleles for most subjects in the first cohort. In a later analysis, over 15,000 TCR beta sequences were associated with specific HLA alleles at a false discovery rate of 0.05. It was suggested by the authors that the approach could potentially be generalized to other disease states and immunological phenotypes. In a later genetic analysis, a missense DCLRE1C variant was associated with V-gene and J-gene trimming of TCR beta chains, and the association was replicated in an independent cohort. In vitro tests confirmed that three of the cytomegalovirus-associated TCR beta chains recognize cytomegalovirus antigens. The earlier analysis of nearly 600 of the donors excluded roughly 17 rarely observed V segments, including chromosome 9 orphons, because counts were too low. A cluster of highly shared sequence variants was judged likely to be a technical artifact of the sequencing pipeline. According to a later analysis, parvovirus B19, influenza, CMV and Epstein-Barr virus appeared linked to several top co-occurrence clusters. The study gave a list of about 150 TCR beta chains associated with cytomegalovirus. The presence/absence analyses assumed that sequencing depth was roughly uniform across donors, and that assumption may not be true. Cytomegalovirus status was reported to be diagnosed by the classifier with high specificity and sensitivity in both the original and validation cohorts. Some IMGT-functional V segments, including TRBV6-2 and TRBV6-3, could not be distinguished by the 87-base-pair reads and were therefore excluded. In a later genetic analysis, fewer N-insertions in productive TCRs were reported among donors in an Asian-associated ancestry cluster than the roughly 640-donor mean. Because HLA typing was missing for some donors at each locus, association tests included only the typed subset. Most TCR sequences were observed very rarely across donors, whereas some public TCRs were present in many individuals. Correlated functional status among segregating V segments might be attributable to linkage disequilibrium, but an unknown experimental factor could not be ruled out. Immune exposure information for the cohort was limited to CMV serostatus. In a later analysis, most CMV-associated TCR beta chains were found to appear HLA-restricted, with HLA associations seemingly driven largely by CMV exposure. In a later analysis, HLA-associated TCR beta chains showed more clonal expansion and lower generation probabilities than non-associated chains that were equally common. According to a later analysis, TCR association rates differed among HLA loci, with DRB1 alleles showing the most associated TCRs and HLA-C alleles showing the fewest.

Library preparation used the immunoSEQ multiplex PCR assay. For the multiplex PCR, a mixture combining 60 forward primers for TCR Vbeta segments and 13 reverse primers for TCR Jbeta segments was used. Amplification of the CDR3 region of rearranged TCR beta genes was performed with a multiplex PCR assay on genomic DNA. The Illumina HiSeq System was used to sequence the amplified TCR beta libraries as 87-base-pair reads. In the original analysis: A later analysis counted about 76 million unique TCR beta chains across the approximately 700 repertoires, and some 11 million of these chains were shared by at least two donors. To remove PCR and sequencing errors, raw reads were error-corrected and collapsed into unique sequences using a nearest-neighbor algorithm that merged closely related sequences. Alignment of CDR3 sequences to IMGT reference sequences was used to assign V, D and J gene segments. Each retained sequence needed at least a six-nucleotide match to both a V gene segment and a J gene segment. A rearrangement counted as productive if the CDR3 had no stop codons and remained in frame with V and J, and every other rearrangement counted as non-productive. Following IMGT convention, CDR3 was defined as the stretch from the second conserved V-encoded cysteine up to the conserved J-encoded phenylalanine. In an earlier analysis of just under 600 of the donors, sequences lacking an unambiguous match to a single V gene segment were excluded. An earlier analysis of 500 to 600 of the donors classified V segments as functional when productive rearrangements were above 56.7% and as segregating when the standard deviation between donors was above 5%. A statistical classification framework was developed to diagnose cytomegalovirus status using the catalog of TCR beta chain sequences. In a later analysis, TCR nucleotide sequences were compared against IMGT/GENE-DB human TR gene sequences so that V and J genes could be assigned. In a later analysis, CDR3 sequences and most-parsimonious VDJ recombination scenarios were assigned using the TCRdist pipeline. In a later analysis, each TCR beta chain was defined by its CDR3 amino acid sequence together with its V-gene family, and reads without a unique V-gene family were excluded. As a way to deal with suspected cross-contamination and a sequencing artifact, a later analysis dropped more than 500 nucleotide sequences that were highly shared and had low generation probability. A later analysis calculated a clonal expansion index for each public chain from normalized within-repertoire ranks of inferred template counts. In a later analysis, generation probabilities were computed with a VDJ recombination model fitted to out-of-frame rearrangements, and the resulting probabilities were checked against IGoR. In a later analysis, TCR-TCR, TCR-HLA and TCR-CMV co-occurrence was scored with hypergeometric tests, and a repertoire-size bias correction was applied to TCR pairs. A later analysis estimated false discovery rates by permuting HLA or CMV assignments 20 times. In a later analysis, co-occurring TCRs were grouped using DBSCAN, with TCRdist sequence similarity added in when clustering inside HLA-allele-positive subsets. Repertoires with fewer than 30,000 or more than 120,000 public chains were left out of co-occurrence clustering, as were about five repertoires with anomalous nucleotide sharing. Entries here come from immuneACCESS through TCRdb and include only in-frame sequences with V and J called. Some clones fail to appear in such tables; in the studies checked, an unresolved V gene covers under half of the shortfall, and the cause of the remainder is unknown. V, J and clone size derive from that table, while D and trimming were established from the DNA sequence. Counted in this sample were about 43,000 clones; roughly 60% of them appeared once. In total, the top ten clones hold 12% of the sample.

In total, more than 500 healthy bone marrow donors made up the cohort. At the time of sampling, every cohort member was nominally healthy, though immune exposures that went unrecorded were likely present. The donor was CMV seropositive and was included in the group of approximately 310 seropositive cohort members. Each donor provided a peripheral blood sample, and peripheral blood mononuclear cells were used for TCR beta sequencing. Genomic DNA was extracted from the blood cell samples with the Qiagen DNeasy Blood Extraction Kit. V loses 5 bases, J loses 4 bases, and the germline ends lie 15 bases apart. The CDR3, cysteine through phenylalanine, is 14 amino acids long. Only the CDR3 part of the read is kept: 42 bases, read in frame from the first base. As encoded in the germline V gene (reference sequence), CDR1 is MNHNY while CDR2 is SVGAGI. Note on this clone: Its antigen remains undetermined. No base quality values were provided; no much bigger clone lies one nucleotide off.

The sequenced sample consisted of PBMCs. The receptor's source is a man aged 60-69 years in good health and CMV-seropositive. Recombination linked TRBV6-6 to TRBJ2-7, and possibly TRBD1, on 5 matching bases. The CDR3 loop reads CASSKDTSPYEQYF. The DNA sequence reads TGTGCCAGCAGTAAGGACACTTCCCCGTACGAGCAGTACTTC.